This entry lists 30 T cell receptor beta chains sequenced from one sample in a study of PD-1 blockade in classical Hodgkin lymphoma. The method was immunoSEQ multiplex PCR; TCRdb's version includes in-frame clones alone and lacks a portion of them. Among roughly 61,000 clones, under 95% were seen once, and the ten largest hold over 9.5%. Autologous stem cell transplantation was followed by relapse in every patient, and brentuximab vedotin exposure varied. The specimen was peripheral blood mononuclear cells (PBMCs), collected before the second cycle of nivolumab. These receptors originate from a human donor with classical Hodgkin lymphoma.

The chain employs TRBV5-4 and TRBJ2-1, with 8 positions matching TRBD2. V lost 5 bases, J lost 2 bases, and 3 bases stayed unmatched. Germline assignment: CDR1 SGHNT and CDR2 YYREEE (reference sequence). This CDR3 contains 14 residues. CDR3 sequence reads: CASSGGGPYNEQFF. The DNA for the CDR3 is TGTGCCAGCAGTGGCGGGGGGCCCTACAATGAGCAGTTCTTC.

The chain couples TRBV25-1 to TRBJ1-1; 8 bases map to TRBD1. Per the germline V gene, CDR1 is MGHDK and CDR2 is SYGVNS. This CDR3 spans 13 amino acids. Trimming removed 6 bases from V and 4 bases from J; junction bases left unmatched: 4. The CDR3 reads CASSEQGVTEAFF. The CDR3 DNA sequence: TGTGCCAGCAGCGAACAGGGGGTCACTGAAGCTTTCTTT.

The chain links TRBV19 to TRBJ2-5; 10 bases line up with TRBD1. The J segment lost 4 bases and the V segment lost 3 bases, leaving 8 bases of the junction unmatched. CDR3 size: 16 residues. Germline assignment: CDR1 LNHDA and CDR2 SQIVND (reference sequence). Written as DNA, the CDR3 is TGTGCCAGTAGTATCAGTGGGACAGGGGCAGGAGAGACCCAGTACTTC. It specifies CASSISGTGAGETQYF.

In this sample, this clone turned up once. This chain links TRBV6-5 with TRBJ1-1, with 7 bases matching TRBD1. Germline CDR1 and CDR2: MNHEY and SVGAGI. The V gene end was trimmed by 11 bases and the J gene end by 1 base; junction bases not matched to a gene: 10. This CDR3 is built from 14 residues. DNA of the CDR3: TGTGCCGCCAGTTACCAGGGGGGGAACACTGAAGCTTTCTTT. It yields the protein CAASYQGGNTEAFF.

J is TRBJ2-5 and V is TRBV2; possible D gene TRBD2, 6 bases. The CDR3 consists of 17 residues. Germline values: CDR1 SNHLY, CDR2 FYNNEI. Trimming removed 2 bases at V and 5 bases at J, with 21 bases between. The DNA for the CDR3 is TGTGCCAGCAGTGAACTAGCTCCCTTGGTGGGGGGTGAGACCCAGTACTTC. Amino acids: CASSELAPLVGGETQYF.

The chain employs TRBV27 and TRBJ1-2, with D hard to call. Germline CDR1 is MNHEY and CDR2 is SMNVEV (reference sequence). The ends were cut back, 2 bases at V and 7 bases at J, with 14 bases in the middle. The CDR3 sequence is 14 residues long. The CDR3 region is CASSLNPKVGGYTF. CDR3 DNA sequence: TGTGCCAGCAGTTTAAACCCTAAGGTGGGTGGCTACACCTTC.

The chain carries TRBV7-3 and TRBJ2-3; D remains unclear. The V gene lost 5 bases and the J gene lost 2 bases, with 8 bases spanning the gap. Per the germline V gene, CDR1 is SGHTA and CDR2 is FQGTGA. CDR3 length equals 13 residues. The CDR3 region has the DNA TGTGCCAGCAGCCTTGAAACCACAGATACGCAGTATTTT. Its protein product is CASSLETTDTQYF.

The chain employs TRBV21-1 and TRBJ1-2; TRBD1 is the table's D call and was not checked against the DNA. TRBV21-1 is listed as a pseudogene. The CDR3 runs 15 residues. The CDR3 DNA is TGTGCCAGCAGCAAAGTGTCCCCAGGTCCTTATGGCTACACCTTC. It translates to CASSKVSPGPYGYTF.

V gene TRBV30 combines with J gene TRBJ1-1; D uncertain. Looked up from germline, CDR1 is GTSNPN and CDR2 is SVGIG (reference sequence). The CDR3 loop spans 14 amino acids. Between the trimmed V and J ends, which lost 2 bases and 6 bases, there was a span of 16 bases. The DNA of the CDR3 is TGTGCCTGGAGTCCGAGACCCGATAGCGCTGAAGCTTTCTTT. It specifies CAWSPRPDSAEAFF.

The chain recombines TRBV7-9 with TRBJ2-7, with D unresolved. This CDR3 region has 12 residues. CDR1 is SEHNR and CDR2 is FQNEAQ in the germline V gene (reference sequence). V lost 1 base to trimming and J lost 3 bases, with 4 bases between them. CDR3 sequence (DNA): TGTGCCAGCAGCTTAGGGCGCTACGAGCAGTACTTC. This codes for CASSLGRYEQYF.

This clone was seen only once. The V call is TRBV6-4, the J call TRBJ2-1; TRBD2 matches 7 bases. The CDR3 covers 16 residues. J gave up 8 bases and V 5 bases, and 15 bases lay outside the gene matches. CDR1 and CDR2 (germline): MRHNA, SNTAGT. The CDR3 nucleotides are TGTGCCAGCAGTTCCGTTCTAGCGGACCGTCAGGATGAGCAGTTCTTC. It encodes CASSSVLADRQDEQFF.

The rearrangement links TRBV5-4 to TRBJ2-3; 9 bases fit TRBD2. The CDR3 covers 15 residues. Trimming took 0 bases from V and 3 from J; bases not matched to a gene: 2. Germline CDR1 reads SGHNT; CDR2 reads YYREEE (reference sequence). The CDR3 region has the DNA TGTGCCAGCAGCTTGGTGGGACTAGCTACAGATACGCAGTATTTT. Amino acid sequence: CASSLVGLATDTQYF.

This clone was recorded once. The chain couples TRBV4-1 to TRBJ2-1; D is unclear. Trimming took 2 bases from V and 6 from J, leaving 14 bases between them. The CDR3 length is 15 residues. Per germline, CDR1 MGHRA and CDR2 YSYEKL. Here the CDR3 DNA reads TGCGCCAGCAGCCAATCGTCACCTGCCGGCAATGAGCAGTTCTTC. Translated: CASSQSSPAGNEQFF.

The chain couples TRBV7-3 to TRBJ2-3; 8 bases fit TRBD2. The junction had 12 bases not matched to a gene; V was cut back by 5 bases and J by 8 bases. Germline V gene data show CDR1 as SGHTA and CDR2 as FQGTGA. CDR3 length: 15 residues. As DNA, the CDR3 is TGTGCCAGCAGCAAGAACTCCGGGACTAGTGTTACGCAGTATTTT. Protein sequence: CASSKNSGTSVTQYF.

This sequence joins TRBV5-5 and TRBJ2-3, with D perhaps TRBD2 (5 bases). The V end lost 2 bases, the J end lost 2 bases, and 9 bases lay between the germline ends. The germline V gene encodes CDR1 SGHKS and CDR2 YYEKEE (reference sequence). The CDR3 is made up of 14 amino acids. The DNA for the CDR3 is TGTGCCAGCAGCTTTGAGCGGAACACAGATACGCAGTATTTT. Its translation: CASSFERNTDTQYF.

This rearrangement joins TRBV9 to TRBJ2-7; TRBD2 is a possible D gene (6 bases). This CDR3 has 15 residues. The V end was cut by 4 bases, the J end by 4 bases, with 18 bases between. Per the germline V gene, CDR1 is SGDLS and CDR2 is YYNGEE. The CDR3 spells CASSPSGRGAYEQYF. The CDR3 nucleotides are TGTGCCAGCAGCCCCAGCGGGCGCGGGGCTTACGAGCAGTACTTC. Combining the CDR3 with reference TRBV9 and TRBJ2-7 gives the whole variable domain DSGVTQTPKHLITATGQRVTLRCSPRSGDLSVYWYQQSLDQGLQFLIQYYNGEERAKGNILERFSAQQFPDLHSELNLSSLELGDSALYFCASSPSGRGAYEQYFGPGTRLTVT.

This clone has just a few counts. The rearrangement links TRBV25-1 to TRBJ2-3; 8 bases map to TRBD2. Germline CDR1 MGHDK, CDR2 SYGVNS. With V trimmed by 1 base and J by 15 bases, 15 bases remained unmatched. The CDR3 loop spans 15 amino acids. The CDR3 region is CASSELVPGSGSRYF. The CDR3, as DNA: TGTGCCAGCAGTGAATTAGTTCCCGGAAGCGGGAGCCGATATTTT.

This clone was seen only once. The chain recombines TRBV6-5 with TRBJ2-2, with D perhaps matching TRBD1 (6 bases). Germline V CDR1 and CDR2: MNHEY, SVGAGI. V was trimmed by 4 bases and J by 4 bases, leaving 16 bases between them. The CDR3 sequence is 16 residues long. CDR3 nucleotides: TGTGCCAGCAGTTTCCGACAGGAAGGGGTCACCGGGGAGCTGTTTTTT. Translation gives CASSFRQEGVTGELFF.

The V gene is TRBV30, the J gene TRBJ2-1; D gene unclear. Germline CDR1 GTSNPN, CDR2 SVGIG (reference sequence). Trimming took 8 bases from V and 3 from J, leaving 5 bases between them. The CDR3 runs 10 residues. This CDR3 is CAGHYNEQFF. The CDR3 DNA sequence: TGTGCCGGGCACTACAATGAGCAGTTCTTC.

The V and J genes are TRBV10-3 and TRBJ2-7, with 11 bases that match TRBD1. Losses at the gene ends were 6 bases for V and 5 bases for J; bases not matched to a gene: 6. This CDR3 is built from 14 residues. CDR1 and CDR2 from the germline V gene are ENHRY and SYGVKD. The CDR3 DNA is TGTGCCATCAGCCGGGACAGGGGGGACGACGAGCAGTACTTC. Its translation is CAISRDRGDDEQYF.

This chain links TRBV7-6 with TRBJ2-1; 10 bases map to TRBD1. The germline V gene has CDR1 SGHVS and CDR2 FNYEAQ. This CDR3 has 17 amino acids. Trimming removed 3 bases from V and 6 bases from J; junction bases left unmatched: 11. As DNA, the CDR3 is TGTGCCAGCAGCTTCCTGACAGGGGGCAGGAAGACCAATGAGCAGTTCTTC. Its protein product is CASSFLTGGRKTNEQFF.

The rearrangement links TRBV29-1 to TRBJ1-4; D not resolved. The V gene lost 6 bases and the J gene lost 8 bases, with 7 bases spanning the gap. This CDR3 has 10 residues. Per germline, CDR1 SQVTM and CDR2 ANQGSEA. The CDR3 nucleotides read TGCAGCGTCGGGAGCGAAAAACTGTTTTTT. Translated, it gives CSVGSEKLFF.

The gene calls are TRBV28 and TRBJ2-2; a weak D match, TRBD2 (5 bases). Trimming pared 5 bases from V and 0 bases from J, leaving 10 bases between. Germline V CDR1 and CDR2: MDHEN, SYDVKM. The CDR3 length is 15 residues. In nucleotides, the CDR3 is TGTGCCAGCAGTAAGGACTCGACGAACACCGGGGAGCTGTTTTTT. This translates into CASSKDSTNTGELFF.

This clone was seen only a few times. J is TRBJ1-5 and V is TRBV18; 7 nucleotides agree with TRBD1. V lost 0 bases to trimming and J lost 3 bases; unmatched junction nucleotides: 8. The CDR3 has 17 residues. Germline V gene sequence: CDR1 KGHSH, CDR2 LQKENI. Here the CDR3 reads CASSPPDRVWDNQPQHF. CDR3 DNA: TGTGCCAGCTCACCACCAGACAGGGTATGGGACAATCAGCCCCAGCATTTT.

The rearrangement uses TRBV28 and TRBJ1-2; D call uncertain. V lost 3 bases and J 6 bases, leaving 20 bases between the germline ends. CDR3 length equals 16 residues. CDR1 is MDHEN and CDR2 is SYDVKM in the germline V gene. The CDR3 protein is CASSFWPGRLYNGYTF. CDR3 DNA sequence: TGTGCCAGCAGTTTCTGGCCGGGAAGACTGTACAATGGCTACACCTTC.

The chain recombines TRBV5-1 with TRBJ2-7, with D perhaps assigned TRBD1 or TRBD2 (6 bases each). Germline CDR1 SGHRS, CDR2 YFSETQ. The V gene lost 2 bases and the J gene lost 1 base, with 19 bases spanning the gap. This CDR3 is 17 amino acids long. The CDR3 nucleotides read TGCGCCAGCAGCTTATACAGGGAGGTAGGAAGTTCCTACGAGCAGTACTTC. This encodes CASSLYREVGSSYEQYF.

The table lists this clone with a few counts. The J gene is TRBJ1-1, the V gene TRBV11-2; possible D gene TRBD1, 5 bases. The ends were cut back, 0 bases at V and 7 bases at J, with 12 bases in the middle. This CDR3 spans 14 amino acids. In germline, CDR1 is SGHAT, CDR2 FQNNGV. In DNA, the CDR3 is TGTGCCAGCAGCTTAGAGGGGACGGCCCATGAAGCTTTCTTT. Residues: CASSLEGTAHEAFF.

The genes are TRBV30 and TRBJ2-5; unclear D gene. This CDR3 is built from 14 residues. The germline V gene encodes CDR1 GTSNPN and CDR2 SVGIG (reference sequence). Trimming stripped 1 base from V and 5 bases from J, with 14 bases between. In nucleotides, the CDR3 is TGTGCCTGGAGTGCAGGACGCGCACCGGAGACCCAGTACTTC. Translated, it gives CAWSAGRAPETQYF.

The chain combines TRBV29-1 with TRBJ2-3, with D possibly TRBD1 on 5 matching bases. The germline V gene encodes CDR1 SQVTM and CDR2 ANQGSEA. The ends were cut back, 3 bases at V and 6 bases at J, with 13 bases in the middle. The CDR3 totals 13 residues. The CDR3: CSVEGRVQDTQYF. The DNA of the CDR3 is TGCAGCGTTGAGGGCAGGGTGCAGGATACGCAGTATTTT.

The sample holds a few counts of this clone. This chain uses TRBV7-9 with TRBJ1-1, with no clear D. Germline CDR1 is SEHNR and CDR2 is FQNEAQ (reference sequence). The CDR3 is made up of 15 amino acids. Trimming left V 0 bases short and J 4 bases short, with 12 bases between. The DNA for the CDR3 is TGTGCCAGCAGCTTAGCTCAGGCAGGCGTCACTGAAGCTTTCTTT. This codes for CASSLAQAGVTEAFF.